The clone carrying this T cell receptor beta chain came up a few times. This table comes from immunoSEQ multiplex PCR, and its TCRdb copy is limited to in-frame clones, with some not included. The sample yields tens of thousands of clones, 80% to 95% seen once. This record comes from a study of T cell changes during pregnancy in multiple sclerosis. V gave up 0 bases and J gave up 4 bases, with 12 bases separating them. This CDR3 is 15 amino acids long. Germline V gene lookup returns CDR1 KGHSH and CDR2 LQKENI. Sequenced material: CD8+ T cells from peripheral blood mononuclear cells, taken after pregnancy. This rearrangement joins TRBV18 to TRBJ1-1; D is undetermined. The receptor was isolated from a female donor with multiple sclerosis, enrolled in a pregnancy study. The CDR3 protein is CASSPPFPSGTEAFF. The CDR3 DNA follows: TGTGCCAGCTCACCACCGTTCCCTTCGGGCACTGAAGCTTTCTTT.